This entry lists 6 T cell receptor beta chains sequenced from one sample in a study of OX40 agonist ivuxolimab in advanced cancers. Here immunoSEQ multiplex PCR was the method, and the copy in TCRdb shows in-frame clones only, minus some. In the table there are some 40,000 clones, about three quarters of which are singletons. This sample comprised CD4+ or CD8+ T cells sorted from blood, obtained in a trial of the OX40 agonist ivuxolimab. The receptors derive from an adult with an advanced solid tumor such as melanoma, head and neck, liver or kidney cancer.

The chain employs TRBV19 and TRBJ1-3, with a possible D match to TRBD1 (5 bases). Trimming removed 11 bases from V and 0 bases from J, with 17 bases in between. The CDR3 contains 15 residues. The germline CDR1 and CDR2 sequences are LNHDA and SQIVND (reference sequence). Here the CDR3 DNA reads TGTGCCGTCCGAGAGGGGCTCATCTCTGGAAACACCATATATTTT. Translating gives CAVREGLISGNTIYF.

The rearrangement uses TRBV10-3 and TRBJ2-5; 15 bases agree with TRBD2. V trimming: 3 bases; J trimming: 5 bases; junction bases outside the gene matches: 4. Germline CDR1 is ENHRY and CDR2 is SYGVKD. The CDR3 length is 16 residues. The CDR3 sequence: CAISEPGLAGGETQYF. The CDR3 nucleotides read TGTGCCATCAGTGAACCGGGACTAGCGGGAGGCGAGACCCAGTACTTC.

This clone was counted between two and nine times. The genes are TRBV5-5 and TRBJ1-2; 8 bases line up with TRBD1. The CDR3 contains 15 residues. V shed 0 bases and J 8 bases; nucleotides not matched to a gene: 9. Germline assignment: CDR1 SGHKS and CDR2 YYEKEE (reference sequence). CDR3 DNA sequence: TGTGCCAGCAGCTTGGAGGACCGGACAGGGTTGGGCTACACCTTC. Protein: CASSLEDRTGLGYTF.

This chain connects TRBV5-1 to TRBJ2-3; 9 bases are shared with TRBD1. Trimming took 4 bases from V and 2 from J; bases not matched to a gene: 5. Germline lookup yields CDR1 SGHRS and CDR2 YFSETQ. This CDR3 has 15 amino acids. The CDR3 is CASSRDRGVTDTQYF. CDR3 DNA: TGCGCCAGCAGCCGTGACAGGGGGGTCACAGATACGCAGTATTTT.

The V gene is TRBV10-2, the J gene TRBJ1-4, with unresolved D. Looked up from germline, CDR1 is WSHSY and CDR2 is SAAADI. The V end was cut by 3 bases, the J end by 13 bases, with 18 bases between. The length of the CDR3 is 14 residues. DNA for the CDR3: TGCGCCAGCAGTGAAGTGACCCCTGGCAGAAGACTGTTTTTT. Residues: CASSEVTPGRRLFF.

The chain has TRBV5-3 and TRBJ1-1; D may be TRBD1 (5 bases). TRBV5-3 falls under the ORF class, with uncertain function. The CDR3 has 15 residues. Deletions cut 4 bases from V and 0 bases from J, with 13 bases between. The CDR3 coding sequence is TGTGCCAGAAGCCCTGGGGACGGACTGAACACTGAAGCTTTCTTT. This sequence encodes CARSPGDGLNTEAFF.